This T cell receptor (beta chain) comes out of a study of cytomegalovirus exposure and HLA in healthy donors. Trimming at V came to 2 bases and at J to 0 bases, leaving 1 base not matched to a gene. Per the germline V gene, CDR1 is MGHRA and CDR2 is YSYEKL. This CDR3 region has 15 residues. Study-level findings and limits: A previous analysis found most TCR beta V segments productive roughly 90% or roughly 30% of the time. When the data were analyzed later, several of the most significant clusters appeared to be linked to common viral pathogens.

This clone was seen just once. Its antigen is currently unknown. PCR employed 60 Vbeta and 13 Jbeta primers. Produced via immunoSEQ multiplex PCR; TCRdb's table is partial and in-frame only. The sample contains about 110,000 clones, roughly 83% of which appear only once. Sequenced sample: PBMCs. The source of this sequence is a woman between 18 and 29 years old in good health and CMV-seropositive. This chain connects TRBV4-1 to TRBJ1-3, with 7 bases lining up with TRBD1. CDR3 protein: CASSQQGVSGNTIYF. The CDR3 nucleotides read TGCGCCAGCAGCCAACAGGGGGTCTCTGGAAACACCATATATTTT.